A single sample is the source of the 21 T cell receptor beta chains below, sequenced in a study of OX40 agonist ivuxolimab in advanced cancers. Here immunoSEQ multiplex PCR was the method, and the copy in TCRdb shows in-frame clones only, minus some. The table has 95,000 to 150,000 clones, approximately 92% seen once. Source: CD4+ or CD8+ T cells sorted from blood, taken in a trial of the OX40 agonist ivuxolimab. The receptors come from an adult with an advanced solid tumor such as melanoma, head and neck, liver or kidney cancer.

V and J are TRBV7-2 and TRBJ2-1; possibly TRBD2 for D (7 bases). The V gene lost 4 bases and the J gene lost 0 bases, with 19 bases spanning the gap. The CDR3 sequence is 18 residues long. In germline, CDR1 is SGHTA, CDR2 FQGNSA. The CDR3 protein is CASSWRGGARSSYNEQFF. For the CDR3, the DNA is TGTGCCAGCAGCTGGAGGGGGGGAGCCAGAAGCTCCTACAATGAGCAGTTCTTC.

This clone has just one count. The chain recombines TRBV19 with TRBJ2-7; 14 bases line up with TRBD2. The V gene end was trimmed by 4 bases and the J gene end by 3 bases; junction bases not matched to a gene: 11. CDR1 LNHDA and CDR2 SQIVND come from the germline V gene (reference sequence). CDR3 size: 18 residues. CDR3 coding DNA: TGTGCCAGTAGTAAAGGGACTAGCGGGAGACCCCACGGCTACGAGCAGTACTTC. Translation: CASSKGTSGRPHGYEQYF. The complete variable domain, with remaining parts taken from reference TRBV19 and TRBJ2-7, reads DGGITQSPKYLFRKEGQNVTLSCEQNLNHDAMYWYRQDPGQGLRLIYYSQIVNDFQKGDIAEGYSVSREKKESFPLTVTSAQKNPTAFYLCASSKGTSGRPHGYEQYFGPGTRLTVT.

The chain links TRBV19 to TRBJ2-7; 8 bases map to TRBD2. With V trimmed by 5 bases and J by 4 bases, 10 bases remained unmatched. The CDR3 covers 15 residues. Germline CDR1 LNHDA, CDR2 SQIVND (reference sequence). This CDR3 reads CASSDLRGGGYEQYF. Written as DNA, the CDR3 is TGTGCCAGTAGTGACCTCCGGGGGGGCGGATACGAGCAGTACTTC.

A single count supports this clone. The rearrangement links TRBV9 to TRBJ1-3; D is uncertain. Germline CDR1 and CDR2: SGDLS and YYNGEE. There are 12 residues in the CDR3. The V gene lost 3 bases and the J gene lost 5 bases, with 6 bases spanning the gap. CDR3 sequence reads: CASSETRNTIYF. The CDR3 coding sequence is TGTGCCAGCAGCGAAACTAGAAACACCATATATTTT.

The chain recombines TRBV21-1 with TRBJ1-5; the table's D call of TRBD1 was not tested on the DNA. TRBV21-1 is a known pseudogene. There are 15 residues in the CDR3. Here the CDR3 reads CASTRGGFSNQPQHF. The CDR3 DNA follows: TGTGCCAGCACCCGAGGGGGTTTTAGCAATCAGCCCCAGCATTTT.

In this sample, this clone turned up once. V and J are TRBV2 and TRBJ1-3; D is undetermined. The CDR3 spans 15 residues. Trimming removed 0 bases at V and 7 bases at J, with 13 bases between. Germline assignment: CDR1 SNHLY and CDR2 FYNNEI. The CDR3: CASSEALIRANTIYF. CDR3 DNA: TGTGCCAGCAGTGAAGCCTTGATCCGGGCCAACACCATATATTTT. Looking up the rest from reference TRBV2 and TRBJ1-3 gives the full variable domain: EPEVTQTPSHQVTQMGQEVILRCVPISNHLYFYWYRQILGQKVEFLVSFYNNEISEKSEIFDDQFSVERPDGSNFTLKIRSTKLEDSAMYFCASSEALIRANTIYFGEGSWLTVV.

The chain links TRBV19 to TRBJ1-1, with D hard to call. CDR1 and CDR2 from the germline V gene are LNHDA and SQIVND (reference sequence). Deletions cut 3 bases from V and 5 bases from J, with 13 bases between. This CDR3 region has 14 residues. The CDR3 DNA sequence: TGTGCCAGTAGTATGGACCGGACGAAGACTGAAGCTTTCTTT. Encoded protein: CASSMDRTKTEAFF.

The V call is TRBV27, the J call TRBJ2-3; 8 bases align to TRBD2. Losses at the gene ends were 4 bases for V and 4 bases for J; bases not matched to a gene: 7. The CDR3 contains 15 residues. Germline V lookup: CDR1 MNHEY, CDR2 SMNVEV (reference sequence). The CDR3, as DNA: TGTGCCAGCAGTTGGGCCGGACTAGCCCCAGATACGCAGTATTTT. This encodes CASSWAGLAPDTQYF.

This clone appeared a single time. This chain uses TRBV6-1 with TRBJ1-4, with 7 bases identical to TRBD1. Germline assignment: CDR1 MNHNS and CDR2 SASEGT. Unmatched junction bases numbered 9, after V lost 3 bases and J lost 8 bases. CDR3 length: 15 amino acids. Here the CDR3 reads CASSEPTGLGEKLFF. CDR3 DNA: TGTGCCAGCAGTGAGCCGACAGGGTTGGGGGAAAAACTGTTTTTT.

The chain employs TRBV28 and TRBJ1-1; the match to TRBD1 covers 10 bases. CDR1 and CDR2 from the germline V gene are MDHEN and SYDVKM. Trimming took 8 bases from V and 1 from J; bases not matched to a gene: 4. The CDR3 contains 14 residues. CDR3 region: CASRTGGSNTEAFF. CDR3 DNA sequence: TGTGCCAGCCGGACAGGGGGTTCGAACACTGAAGCTTTCTTT.

The rearrangement uses TRBV7-9 and TRBJ1-4, with 7 bases identical to TRBD1. Unmatched junction bases numbered 7, after V lost 3 bases and J lost 0 bases. Germline-derived CDR1 and CDR2 are SEHNR and FQNEAQ (reference sequence). The CDR3 covers 17 residues. The DNA of the CDR3 is TGTGCCAGCAGCTTGGCGGGACAGAGGACAACTAATGAAAAACTGTTTTTT. The encoded protein is CASSLAGQRTTNEKLFF. Full variable domain (remainder filled in from reference TRBV7-9 and TRBJ1-4): DTGVSQNPRHKITKRGQNVTFRCDPISEHNRLYWYRQTLGQGPEFLTYFQNEAQLEKSRLLSDRFSAERPKGSFSTLEIQRTEQGDSAMYLCASSLAGQRTTNEKLFFGSGTQLSVL.

In its sample, this clone was seen once. The chain employs TRBV15 and TRBJ1-1; D is possibly TRBD1 (5 bases). CDR1 is LNHNV and CDR2 is YYDKDF in the germline V gene (reference sequence). CDR3 size: 15 residues. Trimming took off 3 bases at V and 7 bases at J, with 18 bases between the two ends. CDR3 region: CATSRAGTYSFEAFF. The CDR3 DNA reads as TGTGCCACCAGCAGGGCCGGGACTTATAGTTTTGAAGCTTTCTTT. The whole variable domain, remainder taken from reference TRBV15 and TRBJ1-1, is DAMVIQNPRYQVTQFGKPVTLSCSQTLNHNVMYWYQQKSSQAPKLLFHYYDKDFNNEADTPDNFQSRRPNTSFCFLDIRSPGLGDTAMYLCATSRAGTYSFEAFFGQGTRLTVV.

The chain joins TRBV12-2 to TRBJ2-7. TRBV12-2 is described as a pseudogene. This CDR3 is built from 16 residues. The CDR3: CASRDLIGTKTYEQYF. Here the CDR3 DNA reads TGTGCAAGTCGCGACCTGATCGGGACGAAAACCTACGAGCAGTACTTC.

Note on this clone: Distinct nucleotide sequences in the sample also encode this CDR3. This chain uses TRBV6-6 with TRBJ1-4; tentatively, D is TRBD1 (6 bases). This CDR3 is built from 13 residues. V lost 2 bases, J lost 5 bases, and 6 bases lay in between. Germline CDR1 MNHNY, CDR2 SVGAGI (reference sequence). CDR3 in amino acids: CASSYRGNEKLFF. CDR3 DNA: TGTGCCAGCAGTTACAGGGGGAATGAAAAACTGTTTTTT.

This rearrangement joins TRBV5-5 to TRBJ1-4; D perhaps matches TRBD1 (5 bases). Germline CDR1 and CDR2: SGHKS and YYEKEE (reference sequence). This CDR3 contains 13 residues. With 1 base removed from V and 7 bases from J, the gap between germline ends came to 8 bases. DNA of the CDR3: TGTGCCAGCAGCTTGATAGGGGCTGAAAAACTGTTTTTT. Translating it yields CASSLIGAEKLFF.

The rearrangement links TRBV28 to TRBJ1-3; TRBD1 is a possible D gene (5 bases). The ends were cut back, 1 base at V and 0 bases at J, with 13 bases in the middle. The CDR3 covers 17 residues. Per the germline V gene, CDR1 is MDHEN and CDR2 is SYDVKM. Here the CDR3 reads CASSLLGEGSSGNTIYF. The DNA of the CDR3 is TGTGCCAGCAGTTTATTGGGGGAGGGGTCCTCTGGAAACACCATATATTTT. The variable domain in full, completed from reference TRBV28 and TRBJ1-3, reads DVKVTQSSRYLVKRTGEKVFLECVQDMDHENMFWYRQDPGLGLRLIYFSYDVKMKEKGDIPEGYSVSREKKERFSLILESASTNQTSMYLCASSLLGEGSSGNTIYFGEGSWLTVV.

The chain joins TRBV5-1 to TRBJ1-4; 9 nucleotides match TRBD1. V shed 4 bases and J 0 bases; nucleotides not matched to a gene: 13. The germline CDR1 and CDR2 sequences are SGHRS and YFSETQ. This CDR3 comprises 19 residues. The CDR3 DNA follows: TGCGCCAGCAGCGGACAGGGGAAGGGTACCCCGTCAACTAATGAAAAACTGTTTTTT. Protein sequence: CASSGQGKGTPSTNEKLFF.

The chain employs TRBV11-2 and TRBJ1-2, with TRBD1 matching 8 bases. In germline, CDR1 is SGHAT, CDR2 FQNNGV. V lost 8 bases, J lost 8 bases, and 10 bases stayed unmatched. The CDR3 is made up of 13 amino acids. Here the CDR3 DNA reads TGTGCCAGCGGCTATGCAGGGGGCGGCGGCTACACCTTC. Translating gives CASGYAGGGGYTF. The variable domain in full, completed from reference TRBV11-2 and TRBJ1-2, reads EAGVAQSPRYKIIEKRQSVAFWCNPISGHATLYWYQQILGQGPKLLIQFQNNGVVDDSQLPKDRFSAERLKGVDSTLKIQPAKLEDSAVYLCASGYAGGGGYTFGSGTRLTVV.

The chain carries TRBV11-3 and TRBJ1-4; 8 positions match TRBD1. In germline, CDR1 is SGHNT, CDR2 YENEEA. This CDR3 has 15 amino acids. V gave up 7 bases and J gave up 0 bases; unmatched junction bases: 4. CDR3 nucleotide sequence: TGTGCCAGCAAGGGGACAGGAGCAACTAATGAAAAACTGTTTTTT. Protein: CASKGTGATNEKLFF.

The chain employs TRBV7-9 and TRBJ1-6; a possible D gene is TRBD1 (6 bases). The CDR3 is 18 residues long. Trimming took 5 bases from V and 7 from J, leaving 24 bases between them. CDR1 and CDR2 from the germline V gene are SEHNR and FQNEAQ (reference sequence). The CDR3 DNA reads TGTGCCAGCAGCCCCCGGGTCGCGGGGGCTAGTGGAAATTCACCCCTCCACTTT. Protein sequence: CASSPRVAGASGNSPLHF.

The chain joins TRBV7-9 to TRBJ2-1, with 8 nucleotides matching TRBD2. Germline V CDR1 and CDR2: SEHNR, FQNEAQ (reference sequence). This CDR3 contains 14 residues. V was pared by 5 bases and J by 7 bases, with 7 bases of the junction left unmatched. DNA for the CDR3: TGTGCCAGCAGCCCACCGGGAGGGTGGAATGAGCAGTTCTTC. Amino acids: CASSPPGGWNEQFF.